This is a list of T cell receptor beta chains from one sample in a study of T cell responses to AZD1222 COVID-19 vaccine. Using immunoSEQ multiplex PCR, the repertoire was profiled, and TCRdb retains in-frame clones only, with some absent. This sample has 120,000 or so clones; 75% to 90% occur once, and the top ten carry almost 9.5%. The sequencing here drew on peripheral blood, taken on day 0 of AZD1222 vaccination. Source of these receptors: an adult in good health. Each CDR3 is given with its conserved first and last residue. The order of the fields is J gene, D gene, clone size, V gene, CDR3 protein, CDR3 DNA. The D gene is left open where the match is weak. Some rows mark clone size as missing; the rest say once, few, many or name a class of expanded clone.

TRBJ1-4	.	.	TRBV2	CASSGRDNPTNEKLFF	TGTGCCAGCAGTGGCCGGGACAACCCAACTAATGAAAAACTGTTTTTT
TRBJ1-1	.	.	TRBV24-1	CATSDLSVQGAFF	TGTGCCACCAGTGATTTGTCCGTCCAAGGAGCTTTCTTT
TRBJ1-1	TRBD1	.	TRBV6-5	CASSFSTGANTEAFF	TGTGCCAGCAGCTTCTCGACAGGGGCAAACACTGAAGCTTTCTTT
TRBJ1-1	.	.	TRBV18	CASSLDRRNTEAFF	TGTGCCAGCTCACTCGATCGCAGGAACACTGAAGCTTTCTTT
TRBJ2-3	.	.	TRBV6-5	CASSSQGNTQYF	TGTGCCAGCAGTTCACAGGGAAACACGCAGTATTTT
TRBJ2-7	.	few	TRBV19	CASSVHSARVLHEQYF	TGTGCCAGTAGTGTCCATTCGGCTAGAGTCCTCCACGAGCAGTACTTC
TRBJ1-3	TRBD1	.	TRBV6-5	CASSSGGLSGNTIYF	TGTGCCAGCAGCTCAGGGGGCCTCTCTGGAAACACCATATATTTT
TRBJ2-3	.	.	TRBV19	CASSTSGDTQYF	TGTGCCAGTAGTACGAGTGGAGATACGCAGTATTTT
TRBJ1-2	TRBD1	.	TRBV5-1	CASSLGLTGGVNYGYTF	TGCGCCAGCAGCTTGGGTTTGACAGGGGGCGTCAACTATGGCTACACCTTC
TRBJ1-1	TRBD1	.	TRBV4-1	CASSQEDSSGGTEAFF	TGCGCCAGCAGCCAAGAGGACTCGTCAGGGGGCACTGAAGCTTTCTTT
TRBJ2-1	.	.	TRBV15	CATSQSRDEQFF	TGTGCCACCAGCCAGAGCAGGGATGAGCAGTTCTTC
TRBJ1-2	.	.	TRBV19	CASSIRPYGYTF	TGTGCCAGTAGTATAAGGCCCTATGGCTACACCTTC
TRBJ2-7	.	.	TRBV19	CASSLTLTDSYEQYF	TGTGCCAGCAGTCTAACCCTTACAGATTCCTACGAGCAGTACTTC
TRBJ2-1	.	.	TRBV5-6	CASSKGPGTSYNEQFF	TGTGCCAGCAGCAAAGGACCAGGGACCTCCTACAATGAGCAGTTCTTC
TRBJ2-7	.	few	TRBV11-1	CASLGLGTYEQYF	TGTGCCAGCCTGGGACTTGGGACCTACGAGCAGTACTTC
TRBJ1-2	.	.	TRBV30	CAWSLDGYTF	TGTGCCTGGAGTCTGGACGGCTACACCTTC
TRBJ1-2	.	.	TRBV6-5	CASRGDDYGYTF	TGTGCCAGCCGGGGCGACGACTATGGCTACACCTTC
TRBJ2-7	.	.	TRBV29-1	CSVGGNTYEQYF	TGCAGCGTTGGGGGCAATACCTACGAGCAGTACTTC
TRBJ1-5	TRBD1	.	TRBV27	CASSRDRNQPQHF	TGTGCCAGTAGTAGGGACAGAAATCAGCCCCAGCATTTT
TRBJ2-7	.	.	TRBV11-3	CASSLYPGNPYEQYF	TGTGCCAGCAGCTTATATCCAGGCAATCCCTACGAGCAGTACTTC
TRBJ1-1	.	.	TRBV7-2	CASSLASGEFEAFF	TGTGCCAGCAGCTTAGCGAGCGGGGAGTTTGAAGCTTTCTTT
TRBJ2-7	TRBD2	.	TRBV27	CASRTTSGGAYEQYF	TGTGCCAGCAGGACTACTAGCGGGGGGGCGTATGAGCAGTACTTC
TRBJ1-6	.	.	TRBV4-1	CASSHRLSGLNSPLHF	TGCGCCAGCAGCCACCGACTTAGTGGGTTAAATTCACCCCTCCACTTT
TRBJ2-1	.	.	TRBV25-1	CASSESVQFF	TGTGCCAGCAGTGAATCAGTGCAGTTCTTC
TRBJ1-1	TRBD1	.	TRBV30	CAWSLTGANEAFF	TGTGCCTGGAGTCTGACAGGGGCTAATGAAGCTTTCTTT
TRBJ2-2	TRBD2	.	TRBV5-8	CASSWVLAGVPTGELFF	TGTGCCAGCAGCTGGGTACTAGCGGGAGTCCCCACCGGGGAGCTGTTTTTT
TRBJ1-2	.	.	TRBV5-5	CASSLVRANYGYTF	TGTGCCAGCAGCTTGGTCAGGGCGAACTATGGCTACACCTTC
TRBJ2-7	.	.	TRBV9	CASSVTHEQYF	TGTGCCAGCAGCGTTACCCACGAGCAGTACTTC